This T cell receptor (beta chain) emerged from a study of T cells after yellow fever vaccination. This clonotype was seen a handful of times. J was trimmed by 2 bases and V by 2 bases; bases with no gene match: 2. There are 15 residues in the CDR3. CDR1 is SGHAT and CDR2 is FQNNGV in the germline V gene. TCRdb independently ran MiXCR on the 5' RACE reads; one entry per CDR3 protein. The repertoire holds about 430,000 distinct CDR3 sequences, approximately 19% seen once, with 15% to 20% in the top ten. The sequence derives from a man between 18 and 29 years old who received the YFV17D yellow fever vaccine. The genes are TRBV11-2 and TRBJ2-3; 9 bases fit TRBD2. The sequences come from PBMCs, collected before the yellow fever booster vaccination. For the CDR3, the DNA is TGTGCCAGCAGCTTACTAGCGGGGATCACAGATACGCAGTATTTT. Amino acid sequence: CASSLLAGITDTQYF.